This TCR beta chain originates from a study of blood T cells in healthy people across ages. Study findings and constraints: More naive CD4+ cells and higher diversity marked long-lived donors relative to aged donors.

Sample-barcoded 5' priming and a J-beta primer mix drove a second PCR of roughly 6 to 12 cycles. TCRdb re-derived calls from the 5' RACE reads in MiXCR, one entry per CDR3 protein. The repertoire has 590,000 or so distinct CDR3 sequences, approximately 30% of them found once; the top ten carry approximately 14%. This clonotype was detected many times. The antigen remains unidentified. Trimming cost V 9 bases and J 2 bases; bases outside gene matches: 4. Germline values: CDR1 MNHEY, CDR2 SVGAGI. The CDR3 extends over 13 amino acids. The sample consisted of blood. This chain uses TRBV6-5 with TRBJ2-3, with 8 bases identical to TRBD1. This receptor was identified in an elderly woman in good health. The CDR3 spells CASRDRFTDTQYF. CDR3 nucleotide sequence: TGTGCCAGTAGGGACAGGTTCACAGATACGCAGTATTTT.